Described below is a single T cell receptor beta chain sequence and its context. Its antigen is not identified. The length of the CDR3 is 17 residues. These data are taken from a study of cytomegalovirus exposure and HLA in healthy donors. Study-level points and caveats: Most TCR sequences were seen very rarely across donors, but some public TCRs occurred in many.

PCR was performed using 60 Vbeta and 13 Jbeta primers. TCRdb's table, derived via immunoSEQ multiplex PCR, lists solely in-frame clones and lacks some. The table includes 150,000 to 250,000 clones, approximately 85% detected once. The sequenced sample consisted of PBMCs. The chain is built from TRBV21-1 and TRBJ2-2; the table's D call, TRBD2, has no DNA check behind it. TRBV21-1 is a known pseudogene. This clonotype originated in a woman aged 45-65 years in good health and CMV-seronegative. CDR3 region: CASSPRGSGSETGELFF. CDR3 bases: TGTGCCAGCTCCCCGAGGGGTAGCGGGAGTGAGACCGGGGAGCTGTTTTTT.